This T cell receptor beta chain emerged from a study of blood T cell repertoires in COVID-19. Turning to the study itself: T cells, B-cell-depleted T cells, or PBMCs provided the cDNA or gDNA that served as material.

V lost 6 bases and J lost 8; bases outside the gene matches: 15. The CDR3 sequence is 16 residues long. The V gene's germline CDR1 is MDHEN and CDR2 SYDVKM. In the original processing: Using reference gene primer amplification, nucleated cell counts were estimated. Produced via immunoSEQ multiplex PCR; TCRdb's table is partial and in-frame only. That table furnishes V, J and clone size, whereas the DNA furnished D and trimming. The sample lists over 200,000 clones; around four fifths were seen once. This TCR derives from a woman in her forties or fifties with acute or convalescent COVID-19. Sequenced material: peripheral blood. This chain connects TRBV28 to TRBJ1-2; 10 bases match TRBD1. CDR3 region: CASREPSTGGRRGYTF. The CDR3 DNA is TGTGCCAGCAGGGAGCCGTCGACAGGGGGCAGAAGGGGCTACACCTTC.